This TCR beta chain was observed in a study of T cell repertoires in cytomegalovirus infection. Study in general: CMV epitopes in the study were HLA-C-restricted (recently identified) and HLA-B-restricted (well studied). Based on public TCR beta signatures, there were indications of CMV infection and of a matching HLA type. Study-level findings and limits: Using cumulative public TCR beta family frequency, the authors identified those who carried CMV together with the relevant HLA.

For this clonotype: Its specificity is unknown.

One entry per CDR3 protein results from TCRdb running MiXCR on the reads. The sample gives around 89,000 distinct CDR3 sequences, over 25% of which show up once; 71% is in the top ten. The TCR sequence derives from a human donor in good health (CMV status not recorded). Some clones in this sample may be carry-over from other donors' samples. The sequences come from CD8+ T cells from cultured PBMCs, collected from culture after CMV antigen stimulation.

The CDR3 nucleotides are TGTGCCAGCAGTTTCGGTCAGTACACCGGGGAGCTGTTTTTT. This sequence encodes CASSFGQYTGELFF. The rearrangement links TRBV12-3 or TRBV12-4 to TRBJ2-2; no clear D. This CDR3 has 14 residues. With 3 bases removed from V and 3 bases from J, the gap between germline ends came to 8 bases.